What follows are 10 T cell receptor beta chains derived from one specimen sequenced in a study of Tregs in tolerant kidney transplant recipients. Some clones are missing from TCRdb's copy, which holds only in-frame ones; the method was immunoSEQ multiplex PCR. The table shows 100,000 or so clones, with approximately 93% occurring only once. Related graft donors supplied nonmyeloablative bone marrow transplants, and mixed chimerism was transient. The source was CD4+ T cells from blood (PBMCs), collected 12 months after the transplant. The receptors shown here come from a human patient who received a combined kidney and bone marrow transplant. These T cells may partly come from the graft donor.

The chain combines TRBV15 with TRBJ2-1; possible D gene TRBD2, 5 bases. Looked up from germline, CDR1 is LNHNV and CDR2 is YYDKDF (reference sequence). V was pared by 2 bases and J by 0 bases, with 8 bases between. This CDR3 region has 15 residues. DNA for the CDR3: TGTGCCACCAGCAGAAATCGGGACTCCTACAATGAGCAGTTCTTC. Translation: CATSRNRDSYNEQFF. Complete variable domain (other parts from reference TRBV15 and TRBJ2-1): DAMVIQNPRYQVTQFGKPVTLSCSQTLNHNVMYWYQQKSSQAPKLLFHYYDKDFNNEADTPDNFQSRRPNTSFCFLDIRSPGLGDTAMYLCATSRNRDSYNEQFFGPGTRLTVL.

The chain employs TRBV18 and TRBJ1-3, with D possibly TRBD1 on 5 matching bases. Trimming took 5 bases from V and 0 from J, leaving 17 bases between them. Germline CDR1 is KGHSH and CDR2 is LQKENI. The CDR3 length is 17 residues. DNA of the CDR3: TGTGCCAGCTCATCGAAACCCTCAGGGAACTCTGGAAACACCATATATTTT. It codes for CASSSKPSGNSGNTIYF.

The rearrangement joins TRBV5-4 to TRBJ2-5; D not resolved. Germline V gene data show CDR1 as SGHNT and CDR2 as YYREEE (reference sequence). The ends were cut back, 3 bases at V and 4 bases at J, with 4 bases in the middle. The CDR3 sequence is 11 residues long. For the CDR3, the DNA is TGTGCCAGCAGCTCCTTAGAGACCCAGTACTTC. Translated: CASSSLETQYF.

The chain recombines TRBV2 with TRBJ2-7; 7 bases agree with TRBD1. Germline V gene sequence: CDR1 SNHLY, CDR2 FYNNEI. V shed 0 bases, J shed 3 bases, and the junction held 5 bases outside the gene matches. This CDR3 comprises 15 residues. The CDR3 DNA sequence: TGTGCCAGCAGTGAAGCAGACAGGGCCCACTACGAGCAGTACTTC. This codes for CASSEADRAHYEQYF.

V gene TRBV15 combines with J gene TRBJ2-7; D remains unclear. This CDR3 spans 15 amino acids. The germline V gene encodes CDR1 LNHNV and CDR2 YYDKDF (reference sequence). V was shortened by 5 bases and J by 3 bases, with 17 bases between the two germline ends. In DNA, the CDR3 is TGTGCCACCAGCCCCCACGAGCATTCTTACTACGAGCAGTACTTC. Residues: CATSPHEHSYYEQYF.

CDR3 in amino acids: CASSEYSGSHEQYF. The CDR3 nucleotides are TGCGCCAGCAGTGAGTATAGCGGGAGCCACGAGCAGTACTTC. The V call is TRBV10-2, the J call TRBJ2-7; 9 bases match TRBD2. V shed 1 base, J shed 5 bases, and the junction held 3 bases outside the gene matches. CDR1 WSHSY and CDR2 SAAADI come from the germline V gene. The CDR3 is 14 residues long.

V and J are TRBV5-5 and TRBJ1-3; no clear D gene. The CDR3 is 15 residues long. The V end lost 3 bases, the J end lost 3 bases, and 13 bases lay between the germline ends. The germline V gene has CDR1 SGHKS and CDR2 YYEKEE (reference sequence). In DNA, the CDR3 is TGTGCCAGCAGCTCAAGGACGGGAGATGGAAACACCATATATTTT. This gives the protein CASSSRTGDGNTIYF.

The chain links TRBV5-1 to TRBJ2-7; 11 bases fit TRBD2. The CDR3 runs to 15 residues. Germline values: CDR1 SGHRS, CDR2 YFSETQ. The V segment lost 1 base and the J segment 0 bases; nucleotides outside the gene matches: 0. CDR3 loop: CASSLTSGSSYEQYF. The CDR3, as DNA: TGCGCCAGCAGCTTGACTAGCGGGAGCTCCTACGAGCAGTACTTC.

The CDR3 sequence is CASSLVGEVQYF. For the CDR3, the DNA is TGTGCCAGCAGTTTAGTGGGTGAGGTGCAGTATTTT. The gene calls are TRBV28 and TRBJ2-3; D gene uncertain. Trimming left V 2 bases short and J 11 bases short, with 11 bases between. The CDR3 sequence is 12 residues long. Per the germline V gene, CDR1 is MDHEN and CDR2 is SYDVKM.

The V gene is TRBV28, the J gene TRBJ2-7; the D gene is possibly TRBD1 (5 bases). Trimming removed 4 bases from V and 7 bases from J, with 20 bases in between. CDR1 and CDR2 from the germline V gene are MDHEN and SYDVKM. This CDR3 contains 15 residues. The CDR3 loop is CASSSPTAPSREQYF. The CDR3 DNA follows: TGTGCCAGCAGTTCTCCGACAGCACCCTCCCGGGAGCAGTACTTC.